This T cell receptor beta chain was obtained from a study of T cell repertoires in cytomegalovirus infection. This clonotype has ten or more counts. The antigen remains undetermined. TCRdb ran MiXCR on the reads and lists one entry per CDR3 protein. The table has roughly 730,000 distinct CDR3 sequences, 33% seen once. Trimming took off 1 base at V and 6 bases at J, with 6 bases between the two ends. This CDR3 has 13 residues. Germline CDR1 reads SGHTA; CDR2 reads FQGNSA. This TCR derives from a human donor in good health (CMV status not recorded). Some clones in this sample may be carry-over from other donors' samples. This sample comprised cultured PBMCs, obtained from culture after CMV antigen stimulation. The chain couples TRBV7-2 to TRBJ2-2; no clear D. The CDR3 reads CASSLGQPGELFF. In nucleotides, the CDR3 is TGTGCCAGCAGCTTAGGGCAACCCGGGGAGCTGTTTTTT.